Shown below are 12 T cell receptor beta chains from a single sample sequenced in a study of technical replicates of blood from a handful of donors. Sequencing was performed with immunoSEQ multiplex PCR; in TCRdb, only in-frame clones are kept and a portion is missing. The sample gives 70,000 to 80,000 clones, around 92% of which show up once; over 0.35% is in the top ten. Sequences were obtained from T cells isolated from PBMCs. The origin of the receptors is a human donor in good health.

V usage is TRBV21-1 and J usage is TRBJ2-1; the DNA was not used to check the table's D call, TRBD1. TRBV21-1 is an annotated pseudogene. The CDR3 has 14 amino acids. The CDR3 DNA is TGTGCCAGCAGCCCGGGACATATATACAATGAGCAGTTCTTC. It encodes CASSPGHIYNEQFF.

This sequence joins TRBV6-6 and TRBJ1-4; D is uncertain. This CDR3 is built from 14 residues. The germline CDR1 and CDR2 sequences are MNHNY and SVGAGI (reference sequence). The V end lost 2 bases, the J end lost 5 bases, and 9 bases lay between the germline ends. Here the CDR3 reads CASSYIFQNEKLFF. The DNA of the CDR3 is TGTGCCAGCAGTTACATCTTCCAGAATGAAAAACTGTTTTTT.

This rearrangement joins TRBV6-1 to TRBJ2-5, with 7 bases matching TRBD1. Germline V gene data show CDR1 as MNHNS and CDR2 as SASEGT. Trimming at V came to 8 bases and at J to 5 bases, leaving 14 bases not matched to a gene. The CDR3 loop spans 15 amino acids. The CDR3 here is CASWWDRELVETQYF. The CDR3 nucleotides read TGTGCCAGCTGGTGGGACAGAGAGTTAGTGGAGACCCAGTACTTC.

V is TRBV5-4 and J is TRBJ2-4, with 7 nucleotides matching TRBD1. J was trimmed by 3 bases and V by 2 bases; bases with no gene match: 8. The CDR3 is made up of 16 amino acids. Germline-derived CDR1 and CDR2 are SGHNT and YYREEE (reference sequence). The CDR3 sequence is CASSFRQGEGKNIQYF. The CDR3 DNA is TGTGCCAGCAGCTTTAGGCAGGGGGAAGGCAAAAACATTCAGTACTTC.

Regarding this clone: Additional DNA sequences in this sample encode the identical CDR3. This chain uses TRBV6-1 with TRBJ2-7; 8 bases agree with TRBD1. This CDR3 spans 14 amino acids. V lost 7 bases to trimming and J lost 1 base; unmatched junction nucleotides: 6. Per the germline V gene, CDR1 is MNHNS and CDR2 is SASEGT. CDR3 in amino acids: CASKSGTGSYEQYF. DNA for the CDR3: TGTGCCAGCAAATCGGGGACAGGTTCCTACGAGCAGTACTTC.

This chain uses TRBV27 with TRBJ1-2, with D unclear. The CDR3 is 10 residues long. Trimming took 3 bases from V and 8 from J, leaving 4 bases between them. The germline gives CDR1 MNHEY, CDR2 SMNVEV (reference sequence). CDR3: CASSFLGYTF. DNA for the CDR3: TGTGCCAGCAGTTTCCTCGGCTACACCTTC.

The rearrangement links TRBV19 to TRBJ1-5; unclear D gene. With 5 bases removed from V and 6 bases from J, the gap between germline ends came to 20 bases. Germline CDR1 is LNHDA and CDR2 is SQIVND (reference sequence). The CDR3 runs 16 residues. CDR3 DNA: TGTGCCAGTAGTTCTGTTCGGGTCTCCGTCGGTCAGCCCCAGCATTTT. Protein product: CASSSVRVSVGQPQHF. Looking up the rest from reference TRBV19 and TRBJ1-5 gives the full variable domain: DGGITQSPKYLFRKEGQNVTLSCEQNLNHDAMYWYRQDPGQGLRLIYYSQIVNDFQKGDIAEGYSVSREKKESFPLTVTSAQKNPTAFYLCASSSVRVSVGQPQHFGDGTRLSIL.

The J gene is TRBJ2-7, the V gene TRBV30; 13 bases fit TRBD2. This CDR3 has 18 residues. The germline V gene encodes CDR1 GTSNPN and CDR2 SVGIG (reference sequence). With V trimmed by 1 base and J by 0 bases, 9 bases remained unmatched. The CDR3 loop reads CAWSGTSGREVISYEQYF. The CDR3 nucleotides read TGTGCCTGGAGTGGGACTAGCGGGAGAGAGGTGATCTCCTACGAGCAGTACTTC. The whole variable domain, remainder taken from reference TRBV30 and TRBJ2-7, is SQTIHQWPATLVQPVGSPLSLECTVEGTSNPNLYWYRQAAGRGLQLLFYSVGIGQISSEVPQNLSASRPQDRQFILSSKKLLLSDSGFYLCAWSGTSGREVISYEQYFGPGTRLTVT.

The CDR3 loop is CASSQDRVNSGTGANGYTF. DNA for the CDR3: TGCGCCAGCAGCCAAGATCGTGTGAATTCTGGGACAGGGGCCAATGGCTACACCTTC. The V gene is TRBV4-1, the J gene TRBJ1-2; 10 bases align to TRBD1. Germline CDR1 and CDR2: MGHRA and YSYEKL. The CDR3 runs 19 residues. Trimming at V came to 0 bases and at J to 6 bases, leaving 16 bases not matched to a gene.

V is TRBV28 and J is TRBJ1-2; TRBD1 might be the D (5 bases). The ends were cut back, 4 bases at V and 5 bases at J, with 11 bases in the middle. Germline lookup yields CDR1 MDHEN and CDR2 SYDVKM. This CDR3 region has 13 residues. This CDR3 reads CASSSGTYYGYTF. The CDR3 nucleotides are TGTGCCAGCAGTTCCGGGACTTATTATGGCTACACCTTC.

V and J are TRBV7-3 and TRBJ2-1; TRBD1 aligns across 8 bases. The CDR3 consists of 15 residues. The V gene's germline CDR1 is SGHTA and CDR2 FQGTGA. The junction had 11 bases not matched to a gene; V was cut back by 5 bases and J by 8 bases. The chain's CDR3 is CASSVQGAGQYEQFF. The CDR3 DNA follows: TGTGCCAGCAGCGTTCAGGGGGCAGGGCAATATGAGCAGTTCTTC.

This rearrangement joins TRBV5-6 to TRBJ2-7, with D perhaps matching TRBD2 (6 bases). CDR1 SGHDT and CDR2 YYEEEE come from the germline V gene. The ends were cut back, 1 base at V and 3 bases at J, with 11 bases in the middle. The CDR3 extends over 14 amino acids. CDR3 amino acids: CASSLTGSDYEQYF. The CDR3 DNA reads TGTGCCAGCAGCTTGACCGGGAGTGACTACGAGCAGTACTTC.